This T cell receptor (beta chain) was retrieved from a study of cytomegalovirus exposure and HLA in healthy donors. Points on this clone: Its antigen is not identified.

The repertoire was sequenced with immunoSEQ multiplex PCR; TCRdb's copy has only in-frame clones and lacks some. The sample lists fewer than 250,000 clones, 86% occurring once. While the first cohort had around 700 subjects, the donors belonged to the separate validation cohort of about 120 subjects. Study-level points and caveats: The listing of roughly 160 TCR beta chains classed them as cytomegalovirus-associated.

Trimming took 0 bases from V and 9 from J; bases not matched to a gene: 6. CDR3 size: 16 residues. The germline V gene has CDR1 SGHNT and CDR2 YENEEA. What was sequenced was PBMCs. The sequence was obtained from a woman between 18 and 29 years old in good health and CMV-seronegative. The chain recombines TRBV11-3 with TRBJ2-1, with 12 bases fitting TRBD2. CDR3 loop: CASSLETSGSGVEQFF. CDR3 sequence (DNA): TGTGCCAGCAGCTTAGAGACTAGCGGGAGTGGGGTTGAGCAGTTCTTC.